This is a list of T cell receptor beta chains from one sample in a study of PD-1 blockade in classical Hodgkin lymphoma. Produced via immunoSEQ multiplex PCR; TCRdb's table is partial and in-frame only. The sample has roughly 15,000 clones, approximately 83% seen once. The material sequenced was peripheral blood mononuclear cells (PBMCs), taken at baseline. The receptors shown here come from a human donor with classical Hodgkin lymphoma. The CDR3 runs from the conserved cysteine through the conserved F or W. Each record gives: V gene, clone size, D gene, J gene, CDR3 DNA, CDR3 protein. A D gene is named only where the DNA matches it firmly. Expanded clones are given a class, and other clones once, few, many or no size at all.

V gene: TRBV4-1
clone size: NA
D gene: TRBD1
J gene: TRBJ2-5
CDR3 DNA: TGCGCCAGCAGCAGAGATGGGGCAGGGGGTCAAGAGACCCAGTACTTC
CDR3 protein: CASSRDGAGGQETQYF

V gene: TRBV5-1
clone size: NA
D gene: TRBD1
J gene: TRBJ1-6
CDR3 DNA: TGCGCCAGCAGCACGGACAGGGGTTTTACACCCCTCCACTTT
CDR3 protein: CASSTDRGFTPLHF

V gene: TRBV28
clone size: NA
D gene: NA
J gene: TRBJ1-5
CDR3 DNA: TGTGCCAGCAGTTTAGGGCGCGAGACCCAGCCCCAGCATTTT
CDR3 protein: CASSLGRETQPQHF

V gene: TRBV9
clone size: NA
D gene: TRBD1
J gene: TRBJ2-7
CDR3 DNA: TGTGCCAGCAGCCCGACAGGGGGAAGCTACGAGCAGTACTTC
CDR3 protein: CASSPTGGSYEQYF

V gene: TRBV18
clone size: NA
D gene: TRBD2
J gene: TRBJ2-7
CDR3 DNA: TGTGCCAGCTCACCACCTTCCCGCGGGGGGGCCGACGAGCAGTACTTC
CDR3 protein: CASSPPSRGGADEQYF

V gene: TRBV4-1
clone size: NA
D gene: NA
J gene: TRBJ1-2
CDR3 DNA: TGCGCCAGCAGCAACAGGACGTCATATGGCTACACCTTC
CDR3 protein: CASSNRTSYGYTF

V gene: TRBV18
clone size: NA
D gene: TRBD2
J gene: TRBJ2-1
CDR3 DNA: TGTGCCAGCTCAGGGACTAGCGGGAGATTCTACAATGAGCAGTTCTTC
CDR3 protein: CASSGTSGRFYNEQFF

V gene: TRBV5-6
clone size: NA
D gene: NA
J gene: TRBJ2-1
CDR3 DNA: TGTGCCAGCAGCTTGGTATTAGGGGGGCTACAATCCAATGAGCAGTTCTTC
CDR3 protein: CASSLVLGGLQSNEQFF

V gene: TRBV5-4
clone size: once
D gene: NA
J gene: TRBJ2-4
CDR3 DNA: TGTGCCAGCACCGCAGGCGGGGCGGTCGGGGCCAAAAACATTCAGTACTTC
CDR3 protein: CASTAGGAVGAKNIQYF

V gene: TRBV4-2
clone size: NA
D gene: NA
J gene: TRBJ2-4
CDR3 DNA: TGTGCCAGCAGCCAAGCGCCTCAGGGGTCCAAAAACATTCAGTACTTC
CDR3 protein: CASSQAPQGSKNIQYF

V gene: TRBV6-6
clone size: NA
D gene: NA
J gene: TRBJ1-2
CDR3 DNA: TGTGCCAGCAGTTACTCGTTACAGGAAAATGGCTACACCTTC
CDR3 protein: CASSYSLQENGYTF

V gene: TRBV27
clone size: NA
D gene: TRBD1
J gene: TRBJ2-7
CDR3 DNA: TGTGCCAGCTGGGACAGGCCCTACGAGCAGTACTTC
CDR3 protein: CASWDRPYEQYF

V gene: TRBV4-2
clone size: NA
D gene: TRBD2
J gene: TRBJ2-3
CDR3 DNA: TGTGCCAGCAGCCAAGAGTGGGCGGGGGGCTCAACAGATACGCAGTATTTT
CDR3 protein: CASSQEWAGGSTDTQYF

V gene: TRBV6-5
clone size: NA
D gene: NA
J gene: TRBJ2-5
CDR3 DNA: TGTGCCAGCAGTTACTCCCGTCCGGAGACCCAGTACTTC
CDR3 protein: CASSYSRPETQYF

V gene: TRBV20-1
clone size: NA
D gene: NA
J gene: TRBJ1-4
CDR3 DNA: TGCAGTGCGCCGAGTAATGAAAAACTGTTTTTT
CDR3 protein: CSAPSNEKLFF

V gene: TRBV13
clone size: NA
D gene: NA
J gene: TRBJ2-3
CDR3 DNA: TGTGCCAGCAGCCCGACTAGCACAGATACGCAGTATTTT
CDR3 protein: CASSPTSTDTQYF

V gene: TRBV9
clone size: few
D gene: NA
J gene: TRBJ2-1
CDR3 DNA: TGTGCCAGCAGCGTCGCGGGGGCCCCCTACAATGAGCAGTTCTTC
CDR3 protein: CASSVAGAPYNEQFF

V gene: TRBV29-1
clone size: few
D gene: NA
J gene: TRBJ2-5
CDR3 DNA: TGCAGCGTCATTTTGAGAGGGGAACAAGAGACCCAGTACTTC
CDR3 protein: CSVILRGEQETQYF

V gene: TRBV7-2
clone size: NA
D gene: NA
J gene: TRBJ2-1
CDR3 DNA: TGTGCCAGCAGCTTACAAAACAATGAGCAGTTCTTC
CDR3 protein: CASSLQNNEQFF

V gene: TRBV9
clone size: NA
D gene: TRBD1
J gene: TRBJ1-2
CDR3 DNA: TGTGCCAGCAGCGCCGGACAGGACTATGGCTACACCTTC
CDR3 protein: CASSAGQDYGYTF

V gene: TRBV5-1
clone size: NA
D gene: NA
J gene: TRBJ1-1
CDR3 DNA: TGCGCCAGCAGCATCGCTCCCATGAACACTGAAGCTTTCTTT
CDR3 protein: CASSIAPMNTEAFF

V gene: TRBV2
clone size: NA
D gene: TRBD1
J gene: TRBJ2-6
CDR3 DNA: TGTGCCAGCAGTGTACGAAGGACAGGTCGACTGTCTGGGGCCAACGTCCTGACTTTC
CDR3 protein: CASSVRRTGRLSGANVLTF

V gene: TRBV28
clone size: NA
D gene: TRBD1
J gene: TRBJ2-7
CDR3 DNA: TGTGCCAGCAGTTTCCCCGACAGGGGATCCTTCTACGAGCAGTACTTC
CDR3 protein: CASSFPDRGSFYEQYF